The rows below give T cell receptor beta chains drawn from one sample of a study of technical replicates of blood from a handful of donors. Only in-frame clones appear in the TCRdb table, and some are missing; sequencing was by immunoSEQ multiplex PCR. This repertoire shows about 16,000 clones, 87% found once; its top ten account for 9% to 15%. Sequencing was performed on PBMCs. These receptor sequences come from a human donor in good health. CDR3s include the opening cysteine and the closing phenylalanine or tryptophan. The D gene is left open where the match is weak. The size of a clone is reported for some rows only, either as once, few or many, or as a class for expanded clones.

>.|TRBV30|TRBJ1-2|13|.
CAWGPTFDNGYTF
TGTGCCTGGGGCCCGACATTCGACAATGGCTACACCTTC
>.|TRBV2|TRBJ2-2|13|.
CASTQDYTGELFF
TGTGCCAGCACACAGGATTACACCGGGGAGCTGTTTTTT
>.|TRBV2|TRBJ1-1|13|few
CASSTEFITEAFF
TGTGCCAGCAGTACAGAGTTTATCACTGAAGCTTTCTTT
>TRBD1|TRBV18|TRBJ1-5|14|few
CASSQQGNNQPQHF
TGTGCCAGCTCCCAACAGGGGAACAATCAGCCCCAGCATTTT
>.|TRBV29-1|TRBJ2-2|14|.
CSVNSGINTGELFF
TGCAGCGTTAATAGCGGAATCAACACCGGGGAGCTGTTTTTT
>.|TRBV28|TRBJ2-2|16|once
CASTFSGSGNTGELFF
TGTGCCAGCACTTTTTCAGGGTCCGGGAACACCGGGGAGCTGTTTTTT
>TRBD1|TRBV5-6|TRBJ2-5|15|.
CASSLLGQGAETQYF
TGTGCCAGCAGCCTACTGGGACAGGGCGCAGAGACCCAGTACTTC
>.|TRBV30|TRBJ2-7|12|.
CAWSVGDYEQYF
TGTGCCTGGAGTGTGGGCGACTACGAGCAGTACTTC
>TRBD2|TRBV9|TRBJ2-1|15|once
CASSVSSGAYNEQFF
TGTGCCAGCAGCGTGTCTAGCGGGGCTTACAATGAGCAGTTCTTC
>.|TRBV30|TRBJ2-2|13|.
CAWGTQGTGELFF
TGTGCCTGGGGGACCCAAGGGACAGGGGAGCTGTTTTTT
>TRBD2|TRBV7-8|TRBJ2-7|15|once
CASSLSLAGDYEQYF
TGTGCCAGCAGCTTATCACTAGCGGGAGACTACGAGCAGTACTTC
>TRBD2|TRBV28|TRBJ2-5|15|medium-sized
CASTAGREGGETQYF
TGTGCCAGCACCGCAGGGCGGGAGGGGGGGGAGACCCAGTACTTC
>TRBD2|TRBV12-5|TRBJ2-1|15|.
CASGSRLAGGNEQFF
TGTGCTAGTGGTTCCCGACTAGCGGGAGGCAATGAGCAGTTCTTC
>.|TRBV28|TRBJ2-7|15|few
CASSLTGDNSYEQYF
TGTGCCAGCAGTCTAACAGGAGATAACTCCTACGAGCAGTACTTC
>.|TRBV6-6|TRBJ2-2|15|.
CASSYSETNTGELFF
TGTGCCAGCAGTTACTCGGAGACCAACACCGGGGAGCTGTTTTTT
>.|TRBV5-8|TRBJ1-4|15|once
CASSLGGRSGEKLFF
TGTGCCAGCAGCTTGGGCGGGCGTTCGGGTGAAAAACTGTTTTTT
>.|TRBV20-1|TRBJ2-5|11|.
CSASEEATQYF
TGCAGTGCTAGCGAAGAGGCGACCCAGTACTTC
>.|TRBV28|TRBJ1-5|14|.
CASRPPALNQPQHF
TGTGCCAGCAGGCCGCCCGCGCTGAATCAGCCCCAGCATTTT
>.|TRBV7-2|TRBJ2-7|13|.
CASSFYQAYEQYF
TGTGCCAGCAGCTTCTACCAAGCCTACGAGCAGTACTTC
>.|TRBV2|TRBJ2-4|15|.
CASSTDSAGADIQYF
TGTGCCAGCAGTACGGACTCCGCGGGCGCGGACATTCAGTACTTC
>.|TRBV9|TRBJ1-1|15|.
CASSVGIYLNTEAFF
TGTGCCAGCAGCGTAGGCATCTACCTAAACACTGAAGCTTTCTTT
>.|TRBV6-1|TRBJ2-5|16|.
CASSEQTGSGQETQYF
TGTGCCAGCAGTGAGCAGACAGGGAGCGGGCAAGAGACCCAGTACTTC
>TRBD2|TRBV19|TRBJ2-1|14|.
CASSIGLAANEQFF
TGTGCCAGTAGTATAGGACTAGCGGCCAATGAGCAGTTCTTC